This T cell receptor beta chain emerged from a study of T cells after yellow fever vaccination. CDR1 and CDR2 (germline): SGHDN, FVKESK. The CDR3 has 17 residues. The V and J ends lost 3 bases and 5 bases respectively, with 19 bases between them. MiXCR, applied by TCRdb to the 5' RACE reads, yields one record per CDR3 protein. The sample contains roughly 500,000 distinct CDR3 sequences, under 25% of which appear only once. This clonotype was counted between two and nine times. The sample consisted of PBMCs, taken 15 days after the yellow fever booster vaccination. The V and J genes are TRBV14 and TRBJ2-2, with D possibly being TRBD1 or TRBD2 (6 bases each). The clonotype comes from a man younger than 40 who received the YFV17D yellow fever vaccine. CDR3 nucleotide sequence: TGTGCCAGCAGCCATTACGGGGGCCAGGGGAGGACCGGGGAGCTGTTTTTT. Residues: CASSHYGGQGRTGELFF.